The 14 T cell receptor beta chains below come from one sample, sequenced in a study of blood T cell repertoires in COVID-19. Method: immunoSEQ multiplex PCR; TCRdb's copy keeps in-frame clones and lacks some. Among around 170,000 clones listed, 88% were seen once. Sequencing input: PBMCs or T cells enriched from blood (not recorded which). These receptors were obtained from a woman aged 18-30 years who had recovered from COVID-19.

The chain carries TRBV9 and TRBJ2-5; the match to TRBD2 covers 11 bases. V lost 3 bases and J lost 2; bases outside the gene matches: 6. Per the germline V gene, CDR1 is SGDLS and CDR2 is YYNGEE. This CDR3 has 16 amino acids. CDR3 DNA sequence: TGTGCCAGCAGCGCCCTGTTAGCGGGAGGGCAAGAGACCCAGTACTTC. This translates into CASSALLAGGQETQYF.

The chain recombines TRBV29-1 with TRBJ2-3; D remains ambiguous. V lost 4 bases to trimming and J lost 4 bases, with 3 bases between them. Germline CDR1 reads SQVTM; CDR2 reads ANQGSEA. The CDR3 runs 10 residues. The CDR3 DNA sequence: TGCAGCGTTGGAGCAGATACGCAGTATTTT. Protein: CSVGADTQYF.

This chain's CDR3 is CASSLGLATFYEQYF. The CDR3 DNA sequence: TGCGCCAGCAGCTTGGGACTAGCAACCTTCTACGAGCAGTACTTC. The rearrangement joins TRBV5-1 to TRBJ2-7; 7 bases align to TRBD2. The J segment lost 3 bases and the V segment lost 0 bases, leaving 6 bases of the junction unmatched. This CDR3 has 15 residues. The germline CDR1 and CDR2 sequences are SGHRS and YFSETQ.

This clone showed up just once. CDR3 nucleotides: TGTGCCAGCAGTGAAGGGGGGGCCACTTCACCCCTCCACTTT. It is translated as CASSEGGATSPLHF. The chain carries TRBV6-4 and TRBJ1-6, with D perhaps TRBD1 (6 bases). The CDR3 runs 14 residues. Germline CDR1 reads MRHNA; CDR2 reads SNTAGT. V lost 3 bases and J 9 bases, leaving 12 bases between the germline ends.

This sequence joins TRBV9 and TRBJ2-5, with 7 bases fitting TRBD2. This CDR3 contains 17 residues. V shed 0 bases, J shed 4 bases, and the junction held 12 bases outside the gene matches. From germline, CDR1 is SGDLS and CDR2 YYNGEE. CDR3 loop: CASSVVVLGRGGETQYF. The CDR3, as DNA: TGTGCCAGCAGCGTAGTAGTCTTGGGGAGGGGAGGAGAGACCCAGTACTTC.

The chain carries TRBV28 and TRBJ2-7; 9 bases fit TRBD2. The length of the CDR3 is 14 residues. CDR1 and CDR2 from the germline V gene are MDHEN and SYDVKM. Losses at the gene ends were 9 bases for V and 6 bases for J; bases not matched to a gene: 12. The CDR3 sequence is CASRSGSPFFEQYF. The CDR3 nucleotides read TGTGCCAGTCGTAGCGGGAGCCCTTTTTTCGAGCAGTACTTC.

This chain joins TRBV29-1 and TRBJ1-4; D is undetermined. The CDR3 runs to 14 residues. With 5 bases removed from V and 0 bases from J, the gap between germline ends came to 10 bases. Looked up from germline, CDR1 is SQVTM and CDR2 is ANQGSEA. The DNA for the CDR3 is TGCAGCGTTCTAGAACACGCAACTAATGAAAAACTGTTTTTT. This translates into CSVLEHATNEKLFF.

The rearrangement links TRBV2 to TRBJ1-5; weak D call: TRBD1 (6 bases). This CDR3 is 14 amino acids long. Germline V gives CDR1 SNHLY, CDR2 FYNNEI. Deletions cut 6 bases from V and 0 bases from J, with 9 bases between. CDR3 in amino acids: CASRGQYSNQPQHF. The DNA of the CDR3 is TGTGCCAGCAGAGGACAGTATAGCAATCAGCCCCAGCATTTT.

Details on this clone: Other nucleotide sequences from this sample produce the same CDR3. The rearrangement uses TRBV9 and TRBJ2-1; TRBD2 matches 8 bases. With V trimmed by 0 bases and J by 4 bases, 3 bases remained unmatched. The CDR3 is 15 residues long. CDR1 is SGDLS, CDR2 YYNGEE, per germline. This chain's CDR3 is CASSVGAGGYNEQFF. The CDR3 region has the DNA TGTGCCAGCAGCGTAGGGGCGGGAGGATACAATGAGCAGTTCTTC.

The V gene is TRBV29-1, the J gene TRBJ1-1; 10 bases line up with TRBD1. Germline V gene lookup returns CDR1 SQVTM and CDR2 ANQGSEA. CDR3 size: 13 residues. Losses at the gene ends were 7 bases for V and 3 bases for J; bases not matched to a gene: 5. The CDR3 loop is CSAGQGGDTEAFF. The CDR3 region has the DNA TGCAGCGCCGGACAGGGGGGTGACACTGAAGCTTTCTTT.

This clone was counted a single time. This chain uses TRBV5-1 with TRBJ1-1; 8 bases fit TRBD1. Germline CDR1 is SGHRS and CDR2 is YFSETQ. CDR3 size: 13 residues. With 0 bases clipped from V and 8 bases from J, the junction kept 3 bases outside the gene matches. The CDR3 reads CASSLGDRYEAFF. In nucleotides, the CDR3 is TGCGCCAGCAGCTTGGGGGACAGGTACGAAGCTTTCTTT.

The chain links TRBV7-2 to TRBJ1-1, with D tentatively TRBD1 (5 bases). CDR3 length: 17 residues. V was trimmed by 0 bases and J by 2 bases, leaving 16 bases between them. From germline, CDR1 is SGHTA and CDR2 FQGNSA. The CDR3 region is CASSLASTRVFNTEAFF. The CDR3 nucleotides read TGTGCCAGCAGCTTAGCTTCGACCAGGGTGTTCAACACTGAAGCTTTCTTT.

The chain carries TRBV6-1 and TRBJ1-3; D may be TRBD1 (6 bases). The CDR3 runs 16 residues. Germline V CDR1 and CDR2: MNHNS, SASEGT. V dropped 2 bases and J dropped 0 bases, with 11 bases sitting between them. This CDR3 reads CASSERGAASGNTIYF. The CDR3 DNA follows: TGTGCCAGCAGTGAACGGGGGGCGGCCTCTGGAAACACCATATATTTT.

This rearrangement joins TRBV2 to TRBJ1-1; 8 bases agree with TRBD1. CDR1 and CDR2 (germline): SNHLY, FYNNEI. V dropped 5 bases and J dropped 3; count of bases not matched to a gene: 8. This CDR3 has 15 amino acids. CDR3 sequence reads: CASSPRTGLYTEAFF. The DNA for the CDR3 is TGTGCCAGCAGTCCGAGGACAGGGCTCTACACTGAAGCTTTCTTT.